This T cell receptor beta chain emerged from a study of cytomegalovirus exposure and HLA in healthy donors. Study outcomes and limitations: The investigators catalogued 180 or so TCR beta chains as cytomegalovirus-associated. Most TCR sequences were uncommon, yet certain public TCRs appeared in many donors.

Sequenced by immunoSEQ multiplex PCR; TCRdb stores in-frame clones only, minus some. The data contain some 180,000 clones, 80% to 90% of them seen just once; the ten biggest clones take up less than 1.5%. In the case of this clone: Its antigen is still unknown.

The TCR was taken from a woman aged 25 to 39 in good health and CMV-seronegative. The sequenced sample consisted of PBMCs.

The CDR3 here is CASTLTPAGSSEQFF. The CDR3 bases are TGTGCCAGCACCCTGACTCCCGCGGGTTCTAGTGAGCAGTTCTTC. The V and J genes are TRBV27 and TRBJ2-1; possibly TRBD2 for D (5 bases). Deletions cut 7 bases from V and 9 bases from J, with 22 bases between. The CDR3 totals 15 residues. Per germline, CDR1 MNHEY and CDR2 SMNVEV (reference sequence).